The rows below give T cell receptor beta chains drawn from one sample of a study of spatial heterogeneity in lung cancer. TCRdb fed the 5' RACE reads into MiXCR, producing one record per CDR3 protein. The table lists around 66,000 distinct CDR3 sequences, about 5.9% of them singletons. Sequences were derived from PBMCs, sampled at surgery. These receptors were obtained from a female donor with early-stage non-small cell lung cancer. The CDR3 runs from the conserved cysteine through the conserved F or W. The D gene is left open where the match is weak. Only some rows state a clone size, as once, few, many or a class for expanded clones.

v_call: TRBV7-9; d_call: NA; clone_size: many; j_call: TRBJ1-1; cdr3_nt: TGTGCCAGCAGCTTAGGAGGGGTCTTCAACACTGAAGCTTTCTTT; cdr3_aa: CASSLGGVFNTEAFF
v_call: TRBV7-3; d_call: NA; clone_size: many; j_call: TRBJ1-1; cdr3_nt: TGTGCCAGCAGCACTACAGGCGGCCCCTATGAAGCTTTCTTT; cdr3_aa: CASSTTGGPYEAFF
v_call: TRBV7-9; d_call: TRBD1; clone_size: many; j_call: TRBJ2-2; cdr3_nt: TGTGCCAGCAGCTTTCAGGGGGCGTCGAACACCGGGGAGCTGTTTTTT; cdr3_aa: CASSFQGASNTGELFF
v_call: TRBV5-4; d_call: NA; clone_size: many; j_call: TRBJ1-2; cdr3_nt: TGTGCCAGCAGCCCTGGGACACACCTCAATCCCAGTGGCTACACCTTC; cdr3_aa: CASSPGTHLNPSGYTF
v_call: TRBV3-1; d_call: TRBD2; clone_size: few; j_call: TRBJ2-7; cdr3_nt: TGTGCCAGCAGCCAAGATCGGGTAGCGGGAGCCTACGAGCAGTACTTC; cdr3_aa: CASSQDRVAGAYEQYF
v_call: TRBV7-2; d_call: NA; clone_size: few; j_call: TRBJ1-1; cdr3_nt: TGTGCCAGCAGCCGCAGAGACAGTGAAGCTTTCTTT; cdr3_aa: CASSRRDSEAFF
v_call: TRBV3-1; d_call: NA; clone_size: many; j_call: TRBJ2-7; cdr3_nt: TGTGCCAGCAGCCAATTGAGAACAGACGGGCAGTACTTC; cdr3_aa: CASSQLRTDGQYF
v_call: TRBV10-3; d_call: TRBD2; clone_size: NA; j_call: TRBJ2-7; cdr3_nt: TGTGCCATCCAGCGGGAGGGGTCCTACGAGCAGTACTTC; cdr3_aa: CAIQREGSYEQYF
v_call: TRBV7-6; d_call: NA; clone_size: NA; j_call: TRBJ2-1; cdr3_nt: TGTGCCAGCAGCTTGTCCCCTTACAATGAGCAGTTCTTC; cdr3_aa: CASSLSPYNEQFF
v_call: TRBV30; d_call: NA; clone_size: few; j_call: TRBJ2-2; cdr3_nt: TGTGCCTGGGCTGTCCAGGGCTTTTCGAACACCGGGGAGCTGTTTTTT; cdr3_aa: CAWAVQGFSNTGELFF
v_call: TRBV9; d_call: NA; clone_size: many; j_call: TRBJ1-1; cdr3_nt: TGTGCCAGCAGCGTAGGCGGGTCCATGAACACTGAAGCTTTCTTT; cdr3_aa: CASSVGGSMNTEAFF
v_call: TRBV20-1; d_call: NA; clone_size: few; j_call: TRBJ1-1; cdr3_nt: TGCAGTGCTAGAAGGGGGACACCGAACACTGAAGCTTTCTTT; cdr3_aa: CSARRGTPNTEAFF
v_call: TRBV6-5; d_call: NA; clone_size: few; j_call: TRBJ2-7; cdr3_nt: TGTGCCAGCAGTTACTCTGGGGAATCCTACGAGCAGTACTTC; cdr3_aa: CASSYSGESYEQYF
v_call: TRBV5-1; d_call: NA; clone_size: many; j_call: TRBJ2-2; cdr3_nt: TGCGCCAGCAGCCCACCGACGTTAGGCGGCGGGGAGCTGTTTTTT; cdr3_aa: CASSPPTLGGGELFF
v_call: TRBV28; d_call: NA; clone_size: many; j_call: TRBJ2-3; cdr3_nt: TGTGCCAGCAGTTTAGCTAGCTCGAGGTGGGCAGATACGCAGTATTTT; cdr3_aa: CASSLASSRWADTQYF
v_call: TRBV5-4; d_call: NA; clone_size: NA; j_call: TRBJ1-4; cdr3_nt: TGTGCCAGCAACCCTCAAGGGCCCAATGAAAAACTGTTTTTT; cdr3_aa: CASNPQGPNEKLFF
v_call: TRBV6-1; d_call: TRBD1; clone_size: many; j_call: TRBJ1-5; cdr3_nt: TGTGCCAGCAGTGTACCGGGACAGAGCCATCAGCCCCAGCATTTT; cdr3_aa: CASSVPGQSHQPQHF
v_call: TRBV7-9; d_call: NA; clone_size: many; j_call: TRBJ1-6; cdr3_nt: TGTGCCAGCAGCCTCGCAAATTCACCCCTCCACTTT; cdr3_aa: CASSLANSPLHF
v_call: TRBV28; d_call: TRBD1; clone_size: many; j_call: TRBJ1-2; cdr3_nt: TGTGCCAGCAGGGGCGGACAGGGCTATGGCTACACCTTC; cdr3_aa: CASRGGQGYGYTF
v_call: TRBV29-1; d_call: NA; clone_size: many; j_call: TRBJ2-3; cdr3_nt: TGCAGCGTCCCCCTCCTCGGAACCACAGATACGCAGTATTTT; cdr3_aa: CSVPLLGTTDTQYF
v_call: TRBV20-1; d_call: TRBD2; clone_size: few; j_call: TRBJ2-1; cdr3_nt: TGCAGTGCAACTCCGGGACTAGCGGGAAAGAATGAGCAGTTCTTC; cdr3_aa: CSATPGLAGKNEQFF
v_call: TRBV9; d_call: TRBD1; clone_size: many; j_call: TRBJ1-1; cdr3_nt: TGTGCCAGCAGTGAACAGGGGTTGAACACTGAAGCTTTCTTT; cdr3_aa: CASSEQGLNTEAFF
v_call: TRBV5-6; d_call: TRBD1; clone_size: NA; j_call: TRBJ1-4; cdr3_nt: TGTGCCAGCAGCTCTATTCAGGGGGCGGCTAATGAAAAACTGTTTTTT; cdr3_aa: CASSSIQGAANEKLFF
v_call: TRBV11-2; d_call: NA; clone_size: many; j_call: TRBJ2-3; cdr3_nt: TGTGCCAGCAGCTTGGACTGGGGAGATACGCAGTATTTT; cdr3_aa: CASSLDWGDTQYF
v_call: TRBV27; d_call: NA; clone_size: many; j_call: TRBJ2-2; cdr3_nt: TGTGCCAGCAGTGGAAAGAAGGACACCGGGGAGCTGTTTTTT; cdr3_aa: CASSGKKDTGELFF
v_call: TRBV6-2/TRBV6-3; d_call: NA; clone_size: few; j_call: TRBJ2-2; cdr3_nt: TGTGCCAGCAGCCTACAGGGTAGCTCCGGGGAGCTGTTTTTT; cdr3_aa: CASSLQGSSGELFF
v_call: TRBV12-3/TRBV12-4; d_call: NA; clone_size: NA; j_call: TRBJ1-6; cdr3_nt: TGTGCCAGCAGTTTATGGGCCGACAATTCACCCCTCCACTTT; cdr3_aa: CASSLWADNSPLHF
v_call: TRBV3-1; d_call: NA; clone_size: many; j_call: TRBJ1-2; cdr3_nt: TGTGCCAGCAGGCCACTGGGGGCCAACTATGGCTACACCTTC; cdr3_aa: CASRPLGANYGYTF
v_call: TRBV5-1; d_call: NA; clone_size: many; j_call: TRBJ1-1; cdr3_nt: TGCGCCAGCGGCGTGGCAGGACTCACTGAAGCTTTCTTT; cdr3_aa: CASGVAGLTEAFF
v_call: TRBV11-2; d_call: NA; clone_size: many; j_call: TRBJ2-5; cdr3_nt: TGTGCCAGCAGCAACCAAGAGACCCAGTACTTC; cdr3_aa: CASSNQETQYF
v_call: TRBV12-3/TRBV12-4; d_call: TRBD1; clone_size: many; j_call: TRBJ1-1; cdr3_nt: TGTGCCAGCAGCCCAGGGACAGGGGGCGAAGCTTTCTTT; cdr3_aa: CASSPGTGGEAFF
v_call: TRBV7-9; d_call: NA; clone_size: many; j_call: TRBJ2-3; cdr3_nt: TGTGCCAGCAGCCCAAGGGGCCCAGATACGCAGTATTTT; cdr3_aa: CASSPRGPDTQYF
v_call: TRBV7-3; d_call: NA; clone_size: few; j_call: TRBJ2-5; cdr3_nt: TGTGCCAGCTGCCAAGTGGGCGGAGAGACCCAGTACTTC; cdr3_aa: CASCQVGGETQYF
v_call: TRBV20-1; d_call: NA; clone_size: NA; j_call: TRBJ2-5; cdr3_nt: TGCAGTGCTCCCAGGGACGTAATTGAGACCCAGTACTTC; cdr3_aa: CSAPRDVIETQYF
v_call: TRBV5-1; d_call: NA; clone_size: NA; j_call: TRBJ2-3; cdr3_nt: TGCGCCAGCAGCGATGGTACTAGAGCCCCCACAGATACGCAGTATTTT; cdr3_aa: CASSDGTRAPTDTQYF
v_call: TRBV28; d_call: TRBD1; clone_size: few; j_call: TRBJ1-5; cdr3_nt: TGTGCCAGCAGGTGGGACAGGGGGCAAGTAAGACCCCAGCATTTT; cdr3_aa: CASRWDRGQVRPQHF